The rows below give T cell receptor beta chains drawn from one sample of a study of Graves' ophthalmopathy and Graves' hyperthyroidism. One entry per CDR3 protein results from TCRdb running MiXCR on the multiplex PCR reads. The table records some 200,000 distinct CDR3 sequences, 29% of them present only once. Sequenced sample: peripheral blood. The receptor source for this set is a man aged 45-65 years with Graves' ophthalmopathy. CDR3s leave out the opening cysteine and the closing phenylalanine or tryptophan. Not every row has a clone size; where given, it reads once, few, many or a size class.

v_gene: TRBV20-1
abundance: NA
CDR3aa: SARDWEETQY

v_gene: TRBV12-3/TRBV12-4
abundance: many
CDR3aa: ASSLGQGYSPLH

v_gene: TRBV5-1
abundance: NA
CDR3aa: ASSQHYEQY

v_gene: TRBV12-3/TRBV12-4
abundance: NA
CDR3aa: ASSFDQGNLNGYT

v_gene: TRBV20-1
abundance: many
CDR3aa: SASPGRGLDDEQY

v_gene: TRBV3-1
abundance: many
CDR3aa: ASSQDSSGWSYEQY

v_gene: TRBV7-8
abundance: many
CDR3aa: ASSLSIRDRGGWGNQPQH

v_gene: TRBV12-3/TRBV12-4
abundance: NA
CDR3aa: ASTTSEGDTIY

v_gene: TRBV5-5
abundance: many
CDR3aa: ASSLGGTSYEETQY

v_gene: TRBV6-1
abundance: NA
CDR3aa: ASSEATGGRTEAF

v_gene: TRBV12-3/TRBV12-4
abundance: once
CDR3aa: ASSFSDRPPASF